Sequencing of this TCR beta chain was carried out in a study of circulating and synovial CD4+ cells in juvenile arthritis. The sample holds a few counts of this clone. Its antigen is unknown. Using immunoSEQ multiplex PCR, the repertoire was profiled, and TCRdb retains in-frame clones only, with some absent. The table has under 40,000 clones, over 85% seen once. Notes on the study in general: Some such blood samples were as oligoclonal as synovium.

The V segment lost 5 bases and the J segment 0 bases; nucleotides outside the gene matches: 15. The CDR3 has 20 amino acids. CDR1 is PRHDT and CDR2 is FYEKMQ in the germline V gene (reference sequence). Patients with active juvenile idiopathic arthritis donated these samples. The specimen sequenced was CD4+ T cells from blood. This TCR was sampled from a human donor with juvenile idiopathic arthritis. The V gene is TRBV13, the J gene TRBJ2-1, with 11 bases matching TRBD1. The DNA for the CDR3 is TGTGCCAGCAGCCCAGGGTTGGACAGGGGGCAAACGGCCTCCTACAATGAGCAGTTCTTC. Translated: CASSPGLDRGQTASYNEQFF.